The clone carrying this TCR beta chain was seen once. Its specificity is not known. The data are from a study of cytomegalovirus exposure and HLA in healthy donors. At the level of the study: Of more than 350 genotyped donors, more than 75% clustered with self-reported Caucasian donors. Regarding the study as a whole: TRBV6-2, TRBV6-3 and some other V segments were excluded as indistinguishable.

It was with 60 Vbeta and 13 Jbeta primers that the PCR ran. The repertoire was sequenced with immunoSEQ multiplex PCR; TCRdb's copy has only in-frame clones and lacks some. The data contain under 95,000 clones, approximately 76% of them seen just once; the ten biggest clones take up 4% to 5.5%. With V trimmed by 8 bases and J by 4 bases, 8 bases remained unmatched. Germline V gene lookup returns CDR1 MNHNS and CDR2 SASEGT. The CDR3 extends over 14 amino acids. Sequences were obtained from PBMCs. The V call is TRBV6-1, the J call TRBJ1-5; 7 positions agree with TRBD1. This receptor was obtained from a man aged 25-45 years in good health and CMV-seropositive. The chain's CDR3 is CASREGAGNQPQHF. The CDR3 DNA follows: TGTGCCAGCCGGGAGGGGGCCGGTAATCAGCCCCAGCATTTT.